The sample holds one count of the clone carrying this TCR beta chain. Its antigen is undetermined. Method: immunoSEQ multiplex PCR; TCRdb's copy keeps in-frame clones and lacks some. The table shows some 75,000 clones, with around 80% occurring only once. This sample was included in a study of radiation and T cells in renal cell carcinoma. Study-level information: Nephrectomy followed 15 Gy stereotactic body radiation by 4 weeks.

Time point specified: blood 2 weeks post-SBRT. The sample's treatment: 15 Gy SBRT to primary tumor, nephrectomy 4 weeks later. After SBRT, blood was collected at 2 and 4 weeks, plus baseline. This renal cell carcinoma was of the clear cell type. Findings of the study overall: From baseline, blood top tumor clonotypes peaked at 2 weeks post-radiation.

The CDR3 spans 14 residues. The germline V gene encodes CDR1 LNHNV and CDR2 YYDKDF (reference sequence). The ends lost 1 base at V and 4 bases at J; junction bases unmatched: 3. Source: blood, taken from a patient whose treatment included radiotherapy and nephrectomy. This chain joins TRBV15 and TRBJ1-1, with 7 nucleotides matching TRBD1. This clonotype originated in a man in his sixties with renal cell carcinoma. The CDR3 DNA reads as TGTGCCACCAGCAGAGGGGACAGCCCCACTGAAGCTTTCTTT. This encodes CATSRGDSPTEAFF.